This T cell receptor beta chain originates from a study of breast tumors, draining lymph nodes, adjacent tissues. Study-level points and caveats: Compared with lymph nodes, tumors were less diverse; compared with nontumor tissue, more. Compared with basal-like, luminal-like tumors shared significantly more repertoire with nontumor tissue. Tumor T cell lymph node origin was a supported hypothesis, not proven. Findings are consistent with lymph node origin and intratumoral expansion of most tumor T cells.

Breast cancer patients provided tissue from their axillary draining lymph nodes. Germline CDR1 reads MNHNS; CDR2 reads SASEGT. Trimming removed 3 bases at V and 6 bases at J, with 12 bases between. The CDR3 has 14 residues. One entry per CDR3 protein results from TCRdb running MiXCR on the multiplex PCR reads. The repertoire holds under 150,000 distinct CDR3 sequences, nearly 20% seen once, with less than 4% in the top ten. This clonotype has just a few counts. Its cognate antigen is unknown. Sequencing input: axillary lymph node tissue. This receptor was identified in a female donor with breast cancer. Some clones in this sample may be carry-over from other donors' samples. V usage is TRBV6-1 and J usage is TRBJ2-1; the D gene could be TRBD1 or TRBD2 (6 bases each). As DNA, the CDR3 is TGTGCCAGCAGTGACAGGGGTAGCGGCAATGAGCAGTTCTTC. It specifies CASSDRGSGNEQFF.